This T cell receptor (beta chain) was observed in a study of long-term antiretroviral therapy in people with HIV. General study results and limits: In HIV, the repertoires covered a tighter span of CDR3 lengths than in controls. Diversity measured after ART increased yet remained under transplant donor controls.

Notes on this clone: Its matching antigen is unknown.

Each participant with HIV received care in the United States. This CDR3 is 14 amino acids long. V lost 8 bases, J lost 3 bases, and 8 bases stayed unmatched. Germline assignment: CDR1 SGHTA and CDR2 FQGNSA. Runs used v3.0 of the immunoSEQ assay and were done at survey level. Sequencing targeted 40,000-50,000 T-cell genomes per sample. Clones were sequenced by immunoSEQ multiplex PCR, and TCRdb holds only the in-frame ones, with some missing. The sample carries 20,000 to 25,000 clones, around 92% recorded once. This receptor was obtained from a woman in her 50s with HIV. V gene TRBV7-2 combines with J gene TRBJ2-3; 7 nucleotides align to TRBD1. Here the sequenced sample was unsorted PBMCs, taken 4.4 years after starting antiretroviral therapy. CDR3 DNA sequence: TGTGCCAGCTTTACAGGGGCCAATACAGATACGCAGTATTTT. Residues: CASFTGANTDTQYF.